Listed here are 5 T cell receptor beta chains from one sample, sequenced in a study of cytomegalovirus exposure and HLA in healthy donors. It was with 60 Vbeta and 13 Jbeta primers that the PCR ran. Some clones are missing from TCRdb's copy, which holds only in-frame ones; the method was immunoSEQ multiplex PCR. The sample lists over 150,000 clones, about three quarters occurring once. Sample: PBMCs. The receptor set was obtained from a woman aged 40 to 55 in good health and CMV-seropositive.

The rearrangement links TRBV11-2 to TRBJ2-5, with D uncertain. V dropped 2 bases and J dropped 6 bases, with 7 bases sitting between them. The CDR3 covers 12 residues. In germline, CDR1 is SGHAT, CDR2 FQNNGV. CDR3 protein: CASSLIDKTQYF. CDR3 bases: TGTGCCAGCAGCTTAATAGACAAGACCCAGTACTTC.

The chain couples TRBV5-1 to TRBJ2-1; 12 bases fit TRBD2. CDR1 is SGHRS and CDR2 is YFSETQ in the germline V gene. Unmatched junction bases numbered 6, after V lost 4 bases and J lost 4 bases. This CDR3 has 16 residues. This chain's CDR3 is CASSARTSGVYNEQFF. In DNA, the CDR3 is TGCGCCAGCAGCGCCCGGACTAGCGGGGTTTACAATGAGCAGTTCTTC. The complete variable domain, with remaining parts taken from reference TRBV5-1 and TRBJ2-1, reads KAGVTQTPRYLIKTRGQQVTLSCSPISGHRSVSWYQQTPGQGLQFLFEYFSETQRNKGNFPGRFSGRQFSNSRSEMNVSTLELGDSALYLCASSARTSGVYNEQFFGPGTRLTVL.

The genes are TRBV6-5 and TRBJ1-1; no definite D call. Trimming took off 1 base at V and 4 bases at J, with 7 bases between the two ends. CDR1 and CDR2 from the germline V gene are MNHEY and SVGAGI. This CDR3 region has 13 residues. The CDR3 sequence is CASSYLGSTEAFF. The CDR3 coding sequence is TGTGCCAGCAGTTACTTAGGGAGCACTGAAGCTTTCTTT.

The chain has TRBV7-2 and TRBJ2-6, with D hard to call. This CDR3 spans 17 amino acids. Trimming removed 5 bases from V and 0 bases from J, with 14 bases in between. Germline CDR1 reads SGHTA; CDR2 reads FQGNSA. CDR3 nucleotide sequence: TGTGCCAGCAGCCCGCAACTACCCAACTCTGGGGCCAACGTCCTGACTTTC. It codes for CASSPQLPNSGANVLTF.

The chain combines TRBV27 with TRBJ1-2; D is unclear. The germline V gene encodes CDR1 MNHEY and CDR2 SMNVEV (reference sequence). CDR3 length: 13 residues. Trimming stripped 2 bases from V and 8 bases from J, with 12 bases between. The CDR3 DNA sequence: TGTGCCAGCAGTTTAAGGGAGGCGCCAGGCTACACCTTC. Translating gives CASSLREAPGYTF.